One and the same sample provided the 25 T cell receptor beta chains below, sequenced in a study of T-cell memory formation after mild COVID-19. MiXCR was run by TCRdb on the 5' RACE reads, yielding one entry per CDR3 protein. The data hold about 400,000 distinct CDR3 sequences, with about 16% observed a single time. Sequencing used PBMCs or a T cell subset sorted from them (not recorded which). These receptors came from a young man who had mild COVID-19 (a few samples of this study predate the infection). Cell type and time point are not known.

This clonotype was detected only a few times. The rearrangement joins TRBV18 to TRBJ2-4, with D maybe TRBD2 (5 bases). V shed 6 bases and J shed 6 bases, with 18 bases lying between them. This CDR3 contains 15 residues. Germline lookup yields CDR1 KGHSH and CDR2 LQKENI. The CDR3 DNA reads TGTGCCAGCTCTCCCAGGAAGACTACTCTAAACATTCAGTACTTC. This gives the protein CASSPRKTTLNIQYF. The entire variable domain, with the rest obtained from reference TRBV18 and TRBJ2-4, is as follows: NAGVMQNPRHLVRRRGQEARLRCSPMKGHSHVYWYRQLPEEGLKFMVYLQKENIIDESGMPKERFSAEFPKEGPSILRIQQVVRGDSAAYFCASSPRKTTLNIQYFGAGTRLSVL.

The chain couples TRBV27 to TRBJ2-7, with D possibly being TRBD1 (5 bases). Germline V gene sequence: CDR1 MNHEY, CDR2 SMNVEV (reference sequence). The CDR3 is made up of 14 amino acids. The V end was cut by 4 bases, the J end by 3 bases, with 13 bases between. CDR3 sequence: CASSSYGQGYEQYF. Written as DNA, the CDR3 is TGTGCCAGCAGTTCTTATGGGCAGGGCTACGAGCAGTACTTC.

This clonotype turned up a few times. The chain has TRBV28 and TRBJ1-2; unclear D gene. Germline CDR1 is MDHEN and CDR2 is SYDVKM. V lost 5 bases to trimming and J lost 4 bases, with 11 bases between them. This CDR3 is 13 amino acids long. CDR3 DNA: TGTGCCAGCAGTGGTAGGGTTCCCTATGGCTACACCTTC. Its translation is CASSGRVPYGYTF.

The rearrangement joins TRBV12-3 or TRBV12-4 to TRBJ2-7; the D is unclear. This CDR3 spans 11 amino acids. The V end was cut by 5 bases, the J end by 9 bases, with 11 bases between. The CDR3 nucleotides read TGTGCCAGCAGTCCCTCACCCCTGCAGTACTTC. Translation gives CASSPSPLQYF.

The V gene is TRBV20-1, the J gene TRBJ2-1, with TRBD2 matching over 8 bases. The V gene end was trimmed by 7 bases and the J gene end by 3 bases; junction bases not matched to a gene: 8. Per germline, CDR1 DFQATT and CDR2 SNEGSKA (reference sequence). The CDR3 has 14 amino acids. The CDR3 region has the DNA TGCAGTGTCTCACTAGCGGCCTACTACAATGAGCAGTTCTTC. This sequence encodes CSVSLAAYYNEQFF.

CDR3: CASSLIGSAEAFF. The CDR3 DNA is TGTGCCAGCAGCTTAATAGGGAGTGCTGAAGCTTTCTTT. This chain connects TRBV7-9 to TRBJ1-1; no definite D call. CDR3 size: 13 residues. V was shortened by 2 bases and J by 6 bases, with 10 bases between the two germline ends. Germline CDR1 is SEHNR and CDR2 is FQNEAQ (reference sequence).

This clonotype was detected a few times. The chain combines TRBV4-3 with TRBJ2-5; 8 bases align to TRBD1. V shed 2 bases, J shed 5 bases, and the junction held 7 bases outside the gene matches. Germline CDR1 is LGHNA and CDR2 is YSLEER. This CDR3 is 15 amino acids long. The CDR3 DNA is TGCGCCAGCAGCCAAAATCAGGGGGCTGGGGAGACCCAGTACTTC. This translates into CASSQNQGAGETQYF.

This clonotype turned up a few times. The chain employs TRBV6-5 and TRBJ2-7; D is ambiguous. In germline, CDR1 is MNHEY, CDR2 SVGAGI. Trimming shortened V by 2 bases and J by 3 bases, and 11 bases separated the two germline ends. This CDR3 contains 14 residues. The DNA for the CDR3 is TGTGCCAGCAGTTACGGGCCCTCCGGCTACGAGCAGTACGTC. Its translation is CASSYGPSGYEQYV.

The genes are TRBV7-2 and TRBJ2-2, with 12 bases lining up with TRBD2. J was trimmed by 2 bases and V by 2 bases; bases with no gene match: 6. In germline, CDR1 is SGHTA, CDR2 FQGNSA. This CDR3 is 18 amino acids long. The DNA for the CDR3 is TGTGCCAGCAGCTTATATCTAGCGGGGGGGCTTAACACCGGGGAGCTGTTTTTT. It is translated as CASSLYLAGGLNTGELFF.

This clonotype appeared a single time. The V and J genes are TRBV28 and TRBJ2-5; D remains ambiguous. Trimming cost V 11 bases and J 4 bases, with 5 bases left between them. The CDR3 runs 9 residues. Germline V gene lookup returns CDR1 MDHEN and CDR2 SYDVKM. The CDR3, as DNA: TGTGCCTCCGCAGAGACCCAGTACTTC. It codes for CASAETQYF.

The rearrangement uses TRBV20-1 and TRBJ2-1, with D possibly TRBD1 on 6 matching bases. CDR1 is DFQATT, CDR2 SNEGSKA, per germline (reference sequence). CDR3 length: 16 residues. Deletions cut 3 bases from V and 0 bases from J, with 15 bases between. CDR3 loop: CSARGQGPSSYNEQFF. The CDR3, as DNA: TGCAGTGCTAGGGGTCAGGGGCCGAGCTCCTACAATGAGCAGTTCTTC.

The chain carries TRBV7-9 and TRBJ2-7; D might be TRBD1 or TRBD2, each matching 5 bases. The CDR3 is 15 residues long. The V end lost 5 bases, the J end lost 4 bases, and 18 bases lay between the germline ends. Germline CDR1 and CDR2: SEHNR and FQNEAQ (reference sequence). In nucleotides, the CDR3 is TGTGCCAGCAGCAACGAAGAGAGGGGCGCATACGAGCAGTACTTC. It yields the protein CASSNEERGAYEQYF. Full variable domain (outside the CDR3, taken from reference TRBV7-9 and TRBJ2-7): DTGVSQNPRHKITKRGQNVTFRCDPISEHNRLYWYRQTLGQGPEFLTYFQNEAQLEKSRLLSDRFSAERPKGSFSTLEIQRTEQGDSAMYLCASSNEERGAYEQYFGPGTRLTVT.

This CDR3 reads CASSLVTGNSPLHF. The CDR3 region has the DNA TGTGCCAGCAGCTTAGTGACGGGTAATTCACCCCTCCACTTT. The chain recombines TRBV7-9 with TRBJ1-6; D remains ambiguous. Looked up from germline, CDR1 is SEHNR and CDR2 is FQNEAQ (reference sequence). Trimming shortened V by 1 base and J by 6 bases, and 7 bases separated the two germline ends. CDR3 length: 14 amino acids.

The V and J genes are TRBV20-1 and TRBJ2-5, with 8 bases fitting TRBD2. Germline V gene lookup returns CDR1 DFQATT and CDR2 SNEGSKA (reference sequence). J gave up 1 base and V 5 bases, and 3 bases lay outside the gene matches. The CDR3 is 13 amino acids. The CDR3 protein is CSAPLAGQETQYF. The CDR3 DNA sequence: TGCAGTGCTCCTCTAGCGGGCCAAGAGACCCAGTACTTC.

The gene calls are TRBV3-1 and TRBJ2-5; the match to TRBD2 covers 7 bases. CDR1 and CDR2 from the germline V gene are LGHDT and YNNKEL (reference sequence). The V gene end was trimmed by 1 base and the J gene end by 1 base; junction bases not matched to a gene: 3. CDR3 size: 15 residues. The DNA for the CDR3 is TGTGCCAGCAGCCAAGGGGAGGGTACCCAAGAGACCCAGTACTTC. Encoded protein: CASSQGEGTQETQYF.

This rearrangement joins TRBV7-2 to TRBJ2-1; D perhaps matches TRBD2 (6 bases). The CDR3 spans 14 residues. The V and J ends lost 6 bases and 9 bases respectively, with 18 bases between them. Per the germline V gene, CDR1 is SGHTA and CDR2 is FQGNSA. CDR3 residues: CASSPRRAGSEQFF. For the CDR3, the DNA is TGTGCCAGCAGTCCCCGGAGGGCGGGAAGTGAGCAGTTCTTC.

This rearrangement joins TRBV27 to TRBJ2-7; 7 nucleotides line up with TRBD1. The CDR3 runs to 14 residues. Germline trimming cut 4 bases from V and 2 bases from J; bases unmatched to any gene: 5. Germline V CDR1 and CDR2: MNHEY, SMNVEV (reference sequence). CDR3: CASSSDRVTYEQYF. The CDR3 region has the DNA TGTGCCAGCAGTTCCGACAGGGTGACCTACGAGCAGTACTTC.

The rearrangement uses TRBV3-1 and TRBJ2-1, with TRBD2 identical over 8 bases. Trimming took 4 bases from V and 6 from J; bases not matched to a gene: 11. CDR3 size: 16 residues. Germline V CDR1 and CDR2: LGHDT, YNNKEL (reference sequence). CDR3 nucleotides: TGTGCCAGCAGCCGGGCTCGGGGGGGGCCCTCCAATGAGCAGTTCTTC. Residues: CASSRARGGPSNEQFF.

This clonotype has a handful of counts. The V call is TRBV20-1, the J call TRBJ2-1; 12 nucleotides match TRBD2. Germline V CDR1 and CDR2: DFQATT, SNEGSKA (reference sequence). Trimming removed 2 bases from V and 3 bases from J; junction bases left unmatched: 2. The CDR3 is 15 residues long. The CDR3, as DNA: TGCAGTGCTAGATCACTAGCGGGGGGCTACAATGAGCAGTTCTTC. Its translation: CSARSLAGGYNEQFF.

This chain connects TRBV12-3 or TRBV12-4 to TRBJ1-1; D possibly corresponds to TRBD1 (6 bases). Trimming took 5 bases from V and 11 from J, leaving 9 bases between them. The CDR3 consists of 10 residues. CDR3 DNA: TGTGCCAGCAGTAGGGGGGAGGCTTTCTTT. Translation gives CASSRGEAFF.

This clonotype was observed a handful of times. The chain couples TRBV28 to TRBJ1-6, with D perhaps TRBD1 (5 bases). Germline V gene lookup returns CDR1 MDHEN and CDR2 SYDVKM. V was clipped by 6 bases and J by 9 bases, with 18 bases between them. The CDR3 spans 15 residues. The CDR3 DNA is TGTGCCAGCAGCCCAGAGCCCGGGGGAGCTTCACCCCTCCACTTT. This sequence encodes CASSPEPGGASPLHF.

Only a few counts were recorded for this clonotype. The CDR3 loop reads CASSPDSLHAVTGELFF. Here the CDR3 DNA reads TGCGCCAGCAGTCCAGACTCTCTCCACGCGGTCACCGGGGAGCTGTTTTTT. The V gene is TRBV23-1, the J gene TRBJ2-2; the D is unclear. TRBV23-1 carries the ORF label, with uncertain function. The CDR3 runs 17 residues. V was trimmed by 4 bases and J by 4 bases, leaving 19 bases between them.

The rearrangement uses TRBV3-1 and TRBJ2-3; D is unresolved. The V gene lost 1 base and the J gene lost 2 bases, with 10 bases spanning the gap. Germline V CDR1 and CDR2: LGHDT, YNNKEL (reference sequence). The CDR3 is made up of 15 amino acids. The DNA of the CDR3 is TGTGCCAGCAGCCAAGTGTCCGGGCCCACAGATACGCAGTATTTT. Protein sequence: CASSQVSGPTDTQYF.

CDR3 region: CASGDLSRGRETQYF. In DNA, the CDR3 is TGCGCCAGCGGCGACCTTAGTAGGGGGCGGGAGACCCAGTACTTC. The V gene is TRBV4-1, the J gene TRBJ2-5, with TRBD1 matching over 7 bases. This CDR3 is built from 15 residues. The germline CDR1 and CDR2 sequences are MGHRA and YSYEKL. V lost 8 bases, J lost 5 bases, and 14 bases stayed unmatched.

The rearrangement uses TRBV28 and TRBJ1-2; D call uncertain. This CDR3 spans 15 amino acids. Germline CDR1 reads MDHEN; CDR2 reads SYDVKM. The V and J ends lost 6 bases and 2 bases respectively, with 16 bases between them. CDR3 sequence (DNA): TGTGCCAGCAGCCCGGAGACACCTTGGAACTATGGCTACACCTTC. Protein sequence: CASSPETPWNYGYTF.